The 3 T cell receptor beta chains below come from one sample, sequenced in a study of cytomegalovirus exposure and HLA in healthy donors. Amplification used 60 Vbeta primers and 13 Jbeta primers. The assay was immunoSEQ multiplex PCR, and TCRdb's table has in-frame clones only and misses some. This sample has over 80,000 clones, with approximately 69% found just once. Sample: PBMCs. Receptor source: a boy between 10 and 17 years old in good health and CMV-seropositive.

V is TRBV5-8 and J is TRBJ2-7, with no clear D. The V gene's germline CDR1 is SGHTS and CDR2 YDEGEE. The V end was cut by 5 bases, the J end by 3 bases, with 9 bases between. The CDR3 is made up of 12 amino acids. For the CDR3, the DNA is TGTGCCAGCAGTCCACAGCACTACGAGCAGTACTTC. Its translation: CASSPQHYEQYF.

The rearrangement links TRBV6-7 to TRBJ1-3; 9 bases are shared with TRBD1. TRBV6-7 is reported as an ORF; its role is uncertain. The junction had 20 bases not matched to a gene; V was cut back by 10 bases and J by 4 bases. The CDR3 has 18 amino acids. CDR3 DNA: TGTGCCATCGCCATACGGGACAGGGCTATTCTCACGGGAAACACCATATATTTT. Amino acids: CAIAIRDRAILTGNTIYF.

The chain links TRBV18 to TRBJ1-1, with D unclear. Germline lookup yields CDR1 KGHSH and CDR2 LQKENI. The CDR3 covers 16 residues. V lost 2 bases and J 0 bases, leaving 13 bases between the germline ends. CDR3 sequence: CASSPSRVKLNTEAFF. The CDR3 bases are TGTGCCAGCTCACCAAGTCGGGTAAAATTGAACACTGAAGCTTTCTTT.